The 13 T cell receptor beta chains given below trace back to one sample, sequenced in a study of blood T cell repertoires in COVID-19. TCRdb's table, derived via immunoSEQ multiplex PCR, lists solely in-frame clones and lacks some. Of 25,000 to 35,000 clones detected, around 90% appear once; the ten largest clones hold 5.4%. The sample consisted of peripheral blood. All receptors come from a human donor in a cohort sampled during active COVID-19.

V usage is TRBV6-7 and J usage is TRBJ2-5; 9 bases match TRBD1. TRBV6-7 is given ORF status, its function remaining uncertain. After removal of 2 bases from V and 4 bases from J, the junction contained 8 bases not matched to a gene. This CDR3 spans 16 amino acids. CDR3: CASSYGRDREGETQYF. The CDR3 DNA reads as TGTGCCAGCAGTTACGGACGGGACAGGGAGGGAGAGACCCAGTACTTC.

The chain couples TRBV9 to TRBJ2-3, with 10 bases aligning to TRBD2. The V gene's germline CDR1 is SGDLS and CDR2 YYNGEE. V dropped 0 bases and J dropped 2; count of bases not matched to a gene: 9. The CDR3 contains 18 residues. Written as DNA, the CDR3 is TGTGCCAGCAGCGTAGCTGGGGCTAGCGGGAGTCCCACAGATACGCAGTATTTT. Its protein is CASSVAGASGSPTDTQYF. The full variable domain, completed using reference TRBV9 and TRBJ2-3, is DSGVTQTPKHLITATGQRVTLRCSPRSGDLSVYWYQQSLDQGLQFLIQYYNGEERAKGNILERFSAQQFPDLHSELNLSSLELGDSALYFCASSVAGASGSPTDTQYFGPGTRLTVL.

The chain employs TRBV29-1 and TRBJ1-1; 9 nucleotides match TRBD1. The CDR3 is 12 residues long. Germline V lookup: CDR1 SQVTM, CDR2 ANQGSEA. V shed 7 bases, J shed 5 bases, and the junction held 5 bases outside the gene matches. The CDR3 loop reads CSGRQGGTEAFF. CDR3 in DNA: TGCAGCGGGCGACAGGGGGGGACTGAAGCTTTCTTT. Full variable domain (remainder filled in from reference TRBV29-1 and TRBJ1-1): SAVISQKPSRDICQRGTSLTIQCQVDSQVTMMFWYRQQPGQSLTLIATANQGSEATYESGFVIDKFPISRPNLTFSTLTVSNMSPEDSSIYLCSGRQGGTEAFFGQGTRLTVV.

The chain is built from TRBV6-1 and TRBJ2-6; 9 nucleotides match TRBD1. J lost 1 base, V lost 4 bases, and 5 bases had no gene match. This CDR3 spans 17 amino acids. Germline CDR1 and CDR2: MNHNS and SASEGT. The CDR3 sequence: CASSVGQGLSGANVLTF. The CDR3 nucleotides are TGTGCCAGCAGTGTTGGACAGGGGCTGTCTGGGGCCAACGTCCTGACTTTC.

The chain is built from TRBV18 and TRBJ1-4; TRBD1 aligns across 7 bases. After removal of 1 base from V and 5 bases from J, the junction contained 7 bases not matched to a gene. The CDR3 sequence is 16 residues long. Germline loops: CDR1 KGHSH, CDR2 LQKENI. The CDR3 sequence: CASSPLAGTVNEKLFF. The CDR3 nucleotides read TGTGCCAGCTCACCACTTGCCGGGACAGTAAATGAAAAACTGTTTTTT.

The rearrangement uses TRBV5-4 and TRBJ2-3; no reliable D call. The CDR3 consists of 14 residues. Germline V gene sequence: CDR1 SGHNT, CDR2 YYREEE (reference sequence). Trimming took off 2 bases at V and 2 bases at J, with 9 bases between the two ends. The CDR3 DNA follows: TGTGCCAGCAGCTTCGACGGGTTCACAGATACGCAGTATTTT. Protein product: CASSFDGFTDTQYF.

J is TRBJ2-5 and V is TRBV7-9, with TRBD1 matching over 11 bases. Germline CDR1 SEHNR, CDR2 FQNEAQ (reference sequence). The trim removed 5 bases at V and 5 bases at J, leaving 7 bases unmatched. CDR3 length: 15 residues. The CDR3 spells CASSPTGTGGETQYF. The CDR3 nucleotides read TGTGCCAGCAGCCCGACCGGGACAGGGGGGGAGACCCAGTACTTC.

V gene TRBV2 combines with J gene TRBJ2-2, with a tentative D call TRBD1 (5 bases). The length of the CDR3 is 13 residues. V was cut by 8 bases and J by 7 bases, with 14 bases left in between. The germline gives CDR1 SNHLY, CDR2 FYNNEI. CDR3 in amino acids: CASVLTQVGELFF. The CDR3 bases are TGTGCCAGCGTTCTGACACAGGTCGGGGAGCTGTTTTTT.

The V gene is TRBV7-2, the J gene TRBJ2-2; maybe TRBD2 (5 bases). In germline, CDR1 is SGHTA, CDR2 FQGNSA. The length of the CDR3 is 15 residues. V shed 5 bases and J shed 5 bases, with 15 bases lying between them. As DNA, the CDR3 is TGTGCCAGCAGCGTGGACTCCCTCCCAACCGGGGAGCTGTTTTTT. Protein: CASSVDSLPTGELFF.

The chain is built from TRBV7-9 and TRBJ2-7, with D possibly TRBD2 on 6 matching bases. V lost 1 base, J lost 2 bases, and 24 bases lay in between. The CDR3 extends over 19 amino acids. CDR1 SEHNR and CDR2 FQNEAQ come from the germline V gene (reference sequence). The CDR3 reads CASSLGIGWQGGFAYEQYV. The CDR3 DNA reads TGTGCCAGCAGCTTAGGTATTGGGTGGCAGGGAGGATTTGCCTACGAGCAGTACGTC.

The V gene is TRBV19, the J gene TRBJ2-1, with D tentatively TRBD1 (5 bases). V dropped 6 bases and J dropped 7 bases, with 10 bases sitting between them. The CDR3 covers 12 residues. CDR1 and CDR2 (germline): LNHDA, SQIVND (reference sequence). In DNA form, the CDR3 reads TGTGCCAGTAGAAGGACATCAAATGAGCAGTTCTTC. The encoded protein is CASRRTSNEQFF.

V and J are TRBV18 and TRBJ2-7; a possible D gene is TRBD2 (6 bases). There are 14 residues in the CDR3. Trimming took off 6 bases at V and 4 bases at J, with 16 bases between the two ends. Germline lookup yields CDR1 KGHSH and CDR2 LQKENI. The CDR3 DNA is TGTGCCAGCTCTCATGGGACTGAATTATACGAGCAGTACGTC. It yields the protein CASSHGTELYEQYV.

This chain uses TRBV15 with TRBJ2-5; a weak D match, TRBD2 (6 bases). V shed 3 bases and J shed 7 bases, with 21 bases lying between them. From germline, CDR1 is LNHNV and CDR2 YYDKDF (reference sequence). The length of the CDR3 is 16 residues. This chain's CDR3 is CATSRGGVFMGGTQYF. CDR3 coding DNA: TGTGCCACCAGCAGGGGGGGAGTGTTCATGGGCGGGACCCAGTACTTC. Full variable domain (rest looked up from reference TRBV15 and TRBJ2-5): DAMVIQNPRYQVTQFGKPVTLSCSQTLNHNVMYWYQQKSSQAPKLLFHYYDKDFNNEADTPDNFQSRRPNTSFCFLDIRSPGLGDTAMYLCATSRGGVFMGGTQYFGPGTRLLVL.